A single sample is the source of the 22 T cell receptor beta chains below, sequenced in a study of blood T cell repertoires in COVID-19. Using immunoSEQ multiplex PCR, the repertoire was profiled, and TCRdb retains in-frame clones only, with some absent. The repertoire holds 150,000 to 200,000 clones, with under 85% as singletons. Sample: peripheral blood. All receptors come from a man between 70 and 80 years old who had recovered from COVID-19.

This chain links TRBV20-1 with TRBJ1-2; 8 bases line up with TRBD1. J was trimmed by 4 bases and V by 3 bases; bases with no gene match: 7. Germline CDR1 is DFQATT and CDR2 is SNEGSKA (reference sequence). The CDR3 consists of 14 residues. CDR3 region: CSASTGQGAYGYTF. In nucleotides, the CDR3 is TGCAGTGCTAGTACCGGACAGGGTGCCTATGGCTACACCTTC.

V usage is TRBV4-3 and J usage is TRBJ2-1; 8 bases fit TRBD2. CDR1 is LGHNA and CDR2 is YSLEER in the germline V gene. The J segment lost 7 bases and the V segment lost 2 bases, leaving 10 bases of the junction unmatched. The CDR3 runs 16 residues. CDR3 loop: CASSQTGTREGNEQFF. In nucleotides, the CDR3 is TGCGCCAGCAGCCAAACCGGGACTAGGGAAGGAAATGAGCAGTTCTTC.

This clone was seen only once. J is TRBJ2-2 and V is TRBV3-1 (or the pseudogene TRBV3-2), with 7 bases that match TRBD2. The length of the CDR3 is 16 residues. Germline CDR1 is LGHDT and CDR2 is YNNKEL (reference sequence). Trimming cost V 3 bases and J 5 bases; bases outside gene matches: 9. The CDR3 reads CASSHGAGVATGELFF. Here the CDR3 DNA reads TGTGCCAGCAGCCACGGTGCGGGAGTAGCTACCGGGGAGCTGTTTTTT.

V and J are TRBV7-8 and TRBJ2-1; 9 nucleotides match TRBD2. Per germline, CDR1 SGHVS and CDR2 FQNEAQ. The CDR3 runs to 13 residues. Losses at the gene ends were 3 bases for V and 7 bases for J; bases not matched to a gene: 1. The CDR3: CASSFSGSNEQFF. CDR3 DNA: TGTGCCAGCAGCTTTAGCGGGAGTAATGAGCAGTTCTTC.

The rearrangement joins TRBV7-2 to TRBJ2-1; 7 nucleotides align to TRBD2. The CDR3 runs to 19 residues. V was pared by 1 base and J by 7 bases, with 19 bases of the junction left unmatched. In germline, CDR1 is SGHTA, CDR2 FQGNSA. CDR3 nucleotide sequence: TGTGCCAGCAGCTTAGTACTCCCGAGCAGCGGGAATGCTCGGAATGAGCAGTTCTTC. It encodes CASSLVLPSSGNARNEQFF.

The sample holds a few counts of this clone. The chain recombines TRBV5-4 with TRBJ1-2; possible D gene TRBD1, 5 bases. Germline V gives CDR1 SGHNT, CDR2 YYREEE (reference sequence). CDR3 size: 15 residues. Trimming removed 4 bases at V and 4 bases at J, with 17 bases between. CDR3 sequence (DNA): TGTGCCAGCAGCCCCTTGGGGGGATTGGGCTATGGCTACACCTTC. Its protein product is CASSPLGGLGYGYTF.

The chain couples TRBV7-2 to TRBJ1-5, with D perhaps TRBD1 (6 bases). This CDR3 is 15 amino acids long. Trimming stripped 3 bases from V and 3 bases from J, with 12 bases between. CDR1 and CDR2 (germline): SGHTA, FQGNSA. Here the CDR3 DNA reads TGTGCCAGCAGCTTCACAGGGCCTTTCAATCAGCCCCAGCATTTT. It codes for CASSFTGPFNQPQHF.

This clone was observed a few times. The chain uses TRBV11-2 and TRBJ2-1; tentatively, D is TRBD2 (6 bases). The germline gives CDR1 SGHAT, CDR2 FQNNGV. The CDR3 runs to 17 residues. V lost 3 bases and J lost 0, with 15 bases in between. The CDR3 nucleotides read TGTGCCAGCAGCTTGGAGGGACCTCAGAGCTCCTACAATGAGCAGTTCTTC. Amino acid sequence: CASSLEGPQSSYNEQFF.

The chain combines TRBV5-4 with TRBJ1-4, with 8 bases fitting TRBD1. The germline V gene has CDR1 SGHNT and CDR2 YYREEE (reference sequence). J was trimmed by 5 bases and V by 3 bases; bases with no gene match: 9. The CDR3 contains 16 residues. In DNA, the CDR3 is TGTGCCAGCAGCTGGGGACAGGTGGGGTCAAATGAAAAACTGTTTTTT. As protein: CASSWGQVGSNEKLFF.

The chain links TRBV12-5 to TRBJ1-5, with D unresolved. The V gene lost 5 bases and the J gene lost 5 bases, with 4 bases spanning the gap. The CDR3 totals 11 residues. In germline, CDR1 is LGHNT, CDR2 FRNRAP. The CDR3 bases are TGTGCTAGTGGTATCGATCAGCCCCAGCATTTT. It specifies CASGIDQPQHF.

The chain is built from TRBV24-1 and TRBJ2-3; TRBD2 agrees at 10 bases. Germline V gives CDR1 KGHDR, CDR2 SFDVKD. The V and J ends lost 5 bases and 3 bases, in that order; junction bases with no gene match: 16. This CDR3 has 19 residues. CDR3 loop: CATSARKGLAGDGTDTQYF. The CDR3 region has the DNA TGTGCCACCAGTGCACGAAAAGGGCTAGCGGGAGATGGAACAGATACGCAGTATTTT.

The chain has TRBV30 and TRBJ2-1, with D perhaps matching TRBD2 (6 bases). Germline CDR1 and CDR2: GTSNPN and SVGIG (reference sequence). Trimming removed 0 bases from V and 0 bases from J, with 9 bases in between. The CDR3 is 15 residues long. The CDR3 loop is CAWSVRGSSYNEQFF. In DNA form, the CDR3 reads TGTGCCTGGAGTGTACGGGGGAGCTCCTACAATGAGCAGTTCTTC.

V is TRBV30 and J is TRBJ1-5; D might be TRBD1 (6 bases). CDR3 size: 14 residues. With 1 base removed from V and 9 bases from J, the gap between germline ends came to 16 bases. Germline values: CDR1 GTSNPN, CDR2 SVGIG (reference sequence). The CDR3 sequence is CAWSDPGQILPQHF. As DNA, the CDR3 is TGTGCCTGGAGTGATCCGGGACAAATTTTGCCCCAGCATTTT.

The sample holds a few counts of this clone. The chain has TRBV24-1 and TRBJ2-1, with TRBD1 matching 8 bases. The CDR3 covers 17 residues. The junction had 8 bases not matched to a gene; V was cut back by 2 bases and J by 3 bases. Germline V gene sequence: CDR1 KGHDR, CDR2 SFDVKD. CDR3 loop: CATSDSVTGAHYNEQFF. CDR3 in DNA: TGTGCCACCAGTGATTCCGTGACAGGGGCCCACTACAATGAGCAGTTCTTC.

The rearrangement joins TRBV7-9 to TRBJ2-7; D is uncertain. V lost 5 bases to trimming and J lost 5 bases, with 10 bases between them. The V gene's germline CDR1 is SEHNR and CDR2 FQNEAQ (reference sequence). The CDR3 spans 12 residues. The DNA for the CDR3 is TGTGCCAGCAGCATGGCCCCCCACGAGCAGTACTTC. It encodes CASSMAPHEQYF.

This chain joins TRBV7-8 and TRBJ2-3, with D perhaps matching TRBD2 (5 bases). This CDR3 region has 17 residues. V was pared by 0 bases and J by 0 bases, with 13 bases between. In germline, CDR1 is SGHVS, CDR2 FQNEAQ. The CDR3 nucleotides are TGTGCCAGCAGCTTAGCGCTACCTAGCTTGAGCACAGATACGCAGTATTTT. Protein product: CASSLALPSLSTDTQYF.

V usage is TRBV19 and J usage is TRBJ2-3, with D perhaps matching TRBD1 (6 bases). CDR3 length: 14 residues. Trimming removed 6 bases at V and 3 bases at J, with 13 bases between. Germline V gene sequence: CDR1 LNHDA, CDR2 SQIVND (reference sequence). The CDR3 sequence is CASRRTVSTDTQYF. The CDR3 DNA sequence: TGTGCCAGTAGGAGGACAGTGTCGACAGATACGCAGTATTTT.

J is TRBJ2-1 and V is TRBV11-1, with 11 bases matching TRBD2. The V gene's germline CDR1 is SGHAT and CDR2 FQDESV (reference sequence). Trimming took 5 bases from V and 8 from J; bases not matched to a gene: 8. This CDR3 comprises 15 residues. In DNA form, the CDR3 reads TGTGCCAGCAGCATGACTAGCGGGACCTCCTATGAGCAGTTCTTC. Translating it yields CASSMTSGTSYEQFF. The variable domain in full, completed from reference TRBV11-1 and TRBJ2-1, reads EAEVAQSPRYKITEKSQAVAFWCDPISGHATLYWYRQILGQGPELLVQFQDESVVDDSQLPKDRFSAERLKGVDSTLKIQPAELGDSAMYLCASSMTSGTSYEQFFGPGTRLTVL.

The rearrangement joins TRBV11-2 to TRBJ2-2; D is possibly TRBD1 (6 bases). V gave up 8 bases and J gave up 0 bases, with 10 bases separating them. The germline V gene encodes CDR1 SGHAT and CDR2 FQNNGV. The CDR3 is 14 residues long. CDR3 region: CASPDSPNTGELFF. CDR3 in DNA: TGTGCCAGCCCGGACAGCCCGAACACCGGGGAGCTGTTTTTT.

J is TRBJ1-2 and V is TRBV10-3; TRBD1 might be the D (6 bases). The CDR3 has 15 residues. Germline CDR1 and CDR2: ENHRY and SYGVKD. V was clipped by 0 bases and J by 3 bases, with 11 bases between them. CDR3 protein: CAISESTGPDYGYTF. In DNA, the CDR3 is TGTGCCATCAGTGAGTCTACAGGGCCTGACTATGGCTACACCTTC.

The rearrangement joins TRBV6-1 to TRBJ2-1; TRBD1 matches 11 bases. The V gene end was trimmed by 0 bases and the J gene end by 8 bases; junction bases not matched to a gene: 3. Germline lookup yields CDR1 MNHNS and CDR2 SASEGT. This CDR3 has 15 residues. The CDR3 DNA reads as TGTGCCAGCAGTGAAGCAGGACAGGGGGCATATGAGCAGTTCTTC. This translates into CASSEAGQGAYEQFF.

The chain is built from TRBV21-1 and TRBJ2-3; TRBD2 reflects the table's D call only, with no check against the DNA. TRBV21-1 is flagged as a pseudogene. The CDR3 consists of 19 residues. CDR3 sequence: CASSTLQRTSGRNTDTQYF. DNA of the CDR3: TGTGCCAGCAGCACCCTGCAGAGGACTAGCGGGAGGAACACAGATACGCAGTATTTT.